Described below is a single T cell receptor beta chain sequence and its context. The sample holds other DNA sequences that translate to the same CDR3. Germline loops: CDR1 GTSNPN, CDR2 SVGIG (reference sequence). The CDR3 runs 12 residues. V lost 0 bases and J lost 5, with 7 bases in between. This sample is part of a study of technical replicates of blood from several donors. The protocol was immunoSEQ multiplex PCR, while the TCRdb copy is restricted to in-frame clones and leaves out a portion. The sample consists of 55,000 to 75,000 clones, more than 70% of them appearing once. The chain carries TRBV30 and TRBJ1-2, with a possible D match to TRBD1 (5 bases). Sequencing was done on a sample of PBMCs. The sequence came from a human donor in good health. Some clones in this sample may be carry-over from other donors' samples. The CDR3 DNA is TGTGCCTGGAGTGTGCAGGGATATGGCTACACCTTC. Protein sequence: CAWSVQGYGYTF.